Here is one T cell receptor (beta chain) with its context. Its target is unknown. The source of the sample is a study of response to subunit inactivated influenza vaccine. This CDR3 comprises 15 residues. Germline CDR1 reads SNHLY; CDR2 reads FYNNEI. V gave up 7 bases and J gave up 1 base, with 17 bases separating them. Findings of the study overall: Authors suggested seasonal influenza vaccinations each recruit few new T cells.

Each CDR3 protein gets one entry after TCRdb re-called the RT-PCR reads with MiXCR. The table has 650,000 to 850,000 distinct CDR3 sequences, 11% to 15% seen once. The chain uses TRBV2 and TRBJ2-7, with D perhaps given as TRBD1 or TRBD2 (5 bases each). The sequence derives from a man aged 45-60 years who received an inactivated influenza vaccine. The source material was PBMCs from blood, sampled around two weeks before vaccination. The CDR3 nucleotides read TGTGCCAGCAAGTTAGGGACGGGAATTTCCTACGAGCAGTACTTC. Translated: CASKLGTGISYEQYF.